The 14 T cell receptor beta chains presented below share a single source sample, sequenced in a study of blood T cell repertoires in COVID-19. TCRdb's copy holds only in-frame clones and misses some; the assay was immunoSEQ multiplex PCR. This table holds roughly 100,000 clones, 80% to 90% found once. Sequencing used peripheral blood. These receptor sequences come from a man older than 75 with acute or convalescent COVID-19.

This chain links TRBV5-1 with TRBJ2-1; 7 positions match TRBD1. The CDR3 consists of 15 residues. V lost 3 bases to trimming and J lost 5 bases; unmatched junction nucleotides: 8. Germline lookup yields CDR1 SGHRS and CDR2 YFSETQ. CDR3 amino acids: CASSSSTGVNNEQFF. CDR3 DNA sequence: TGCGCCAGCAGCTCCAGCACAGGGGTCAACAATGAGCAGTTCTTC.

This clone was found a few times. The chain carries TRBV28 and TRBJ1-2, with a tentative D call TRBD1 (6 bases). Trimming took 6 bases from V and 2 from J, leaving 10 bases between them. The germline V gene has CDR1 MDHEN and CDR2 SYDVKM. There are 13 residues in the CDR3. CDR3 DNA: TGTGCCAGCAGGCGGGGGCTAAACTATGGCTACACCTTC. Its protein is CASRRGLNYGYTF.

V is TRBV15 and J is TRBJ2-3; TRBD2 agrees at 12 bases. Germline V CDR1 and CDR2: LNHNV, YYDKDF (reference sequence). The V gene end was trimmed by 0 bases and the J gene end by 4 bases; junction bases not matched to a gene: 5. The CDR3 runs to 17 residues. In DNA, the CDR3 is TGTGCCACCAGCAGAGATTACCTAGCGGGAGGGTCAGATACGCAGTATTTT. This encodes CATSRDYLAGGSDTQYF. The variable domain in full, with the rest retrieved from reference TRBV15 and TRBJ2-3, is DAMVIQNPRYQVTQFGKPVTLSCSQTLNHNVMYWYQQKSSQAPKLLFHYYDKDFNNEADTPDNFQSRRPNTSFCFLDIRSPGLGDTAMYLCATSRDYLAGGSDTQYFGPGTRLTVL.

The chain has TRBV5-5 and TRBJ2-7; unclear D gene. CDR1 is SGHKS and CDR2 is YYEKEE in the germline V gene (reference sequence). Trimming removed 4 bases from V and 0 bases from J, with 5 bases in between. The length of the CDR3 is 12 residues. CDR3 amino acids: CASSRLSYEQYF. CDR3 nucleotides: TGTGCCAGCAGCCGACTCTCCTACGAGCAGTACTTC.

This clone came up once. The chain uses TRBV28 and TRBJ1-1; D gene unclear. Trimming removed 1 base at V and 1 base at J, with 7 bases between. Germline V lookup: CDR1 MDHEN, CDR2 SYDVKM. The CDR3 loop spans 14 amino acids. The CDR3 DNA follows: TGTGCCAGCAGTTTATCTGGCTGGAACACTGAAGCTTTCTTT. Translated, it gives CASSLSGWNTEAFF.

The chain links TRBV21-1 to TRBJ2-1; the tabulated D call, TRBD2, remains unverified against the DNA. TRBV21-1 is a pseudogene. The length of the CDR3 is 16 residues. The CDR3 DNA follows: TGTGCCAGCAGCAGGGCTGGAACCCCCGGGGGCAATGAGCAGTTCTTC. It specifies CASSRAGTPGGNEQFF.

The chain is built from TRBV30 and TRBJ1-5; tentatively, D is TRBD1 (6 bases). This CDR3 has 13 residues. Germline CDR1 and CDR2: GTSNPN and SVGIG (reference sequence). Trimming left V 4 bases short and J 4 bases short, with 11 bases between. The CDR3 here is CAWTRGANQPQHF. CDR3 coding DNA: TGTGCCTGGACTCGGGGGGCTAATCAGCCCCAGCATTTT.

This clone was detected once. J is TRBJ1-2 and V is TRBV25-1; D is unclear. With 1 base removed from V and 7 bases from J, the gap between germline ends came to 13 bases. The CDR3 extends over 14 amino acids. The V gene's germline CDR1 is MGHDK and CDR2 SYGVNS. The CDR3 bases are TGTGCCAGCAGTGAATCGGGCTGGGGAGGTGGCTACACCTTC. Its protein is CASSESGWGGGYTF.

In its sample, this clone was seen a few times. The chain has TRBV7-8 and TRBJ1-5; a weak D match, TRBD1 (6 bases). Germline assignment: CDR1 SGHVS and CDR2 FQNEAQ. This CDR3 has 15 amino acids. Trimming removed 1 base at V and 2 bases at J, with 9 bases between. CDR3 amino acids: CASSLGAGGNQPQHF. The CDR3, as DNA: TGTGCCAGCAGCTTAGGGGCAGGGGGCAATCAGCCCCAGCATTTT. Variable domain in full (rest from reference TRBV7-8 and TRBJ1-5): GAGVSQSPRYKVAKRGQDVALRCDPISGHVSLFWYQQALGQGPEFLTYFQNEAQLDKSGLPSDRFFAERPEGSVSTLKIQRTQQEDSAVYLCASSLGAGGNQPQHFGDGTRLSIL.

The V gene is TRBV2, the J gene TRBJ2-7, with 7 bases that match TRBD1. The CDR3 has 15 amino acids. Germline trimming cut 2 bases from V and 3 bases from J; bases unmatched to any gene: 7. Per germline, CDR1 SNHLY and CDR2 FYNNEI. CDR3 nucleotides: TGTGCCAGCAGTGAAAAGCAGGGGGATGGCTACGAGCAGTACTTC. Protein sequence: CASSEKQGDGYEQYF.

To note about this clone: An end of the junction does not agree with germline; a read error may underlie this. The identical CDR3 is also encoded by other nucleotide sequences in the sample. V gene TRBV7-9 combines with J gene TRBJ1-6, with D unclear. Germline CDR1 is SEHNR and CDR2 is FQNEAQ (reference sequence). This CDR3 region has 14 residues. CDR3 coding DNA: TGTGCCAGCAGCCTAGCGGCAGGCAATTCACCCCTCCACTTT. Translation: CASSLAAGNSPLHF. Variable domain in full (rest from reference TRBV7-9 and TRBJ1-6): DTGVSQNPRHKITKRGQNVTFRCDPISEHNRLYWYRQTLGQGPEFLTYFQNEAQLEKSRLLSDRFSAERPKGSFSTLEIQRTEQGDSAMYLCASSLAAGNSPLHFGNGTRLTVT.

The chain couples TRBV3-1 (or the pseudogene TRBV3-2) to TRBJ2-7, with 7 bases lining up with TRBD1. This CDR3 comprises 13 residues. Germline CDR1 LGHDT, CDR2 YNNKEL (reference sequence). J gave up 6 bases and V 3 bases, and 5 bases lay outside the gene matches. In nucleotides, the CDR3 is TGTGCCAGCAGCCACCTGACAGGGACCGAGCAGTACTTC. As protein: CASSHLTGTEQYF.

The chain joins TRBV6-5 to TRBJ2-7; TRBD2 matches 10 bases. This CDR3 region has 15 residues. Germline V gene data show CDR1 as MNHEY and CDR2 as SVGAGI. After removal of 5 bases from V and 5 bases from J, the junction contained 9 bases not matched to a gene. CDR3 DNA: TGTGCCAGCAGTCCCCCCCGGACTAGCGGAGACGAGCAGTACTTC. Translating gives CASSPPRTSGDEQYF.

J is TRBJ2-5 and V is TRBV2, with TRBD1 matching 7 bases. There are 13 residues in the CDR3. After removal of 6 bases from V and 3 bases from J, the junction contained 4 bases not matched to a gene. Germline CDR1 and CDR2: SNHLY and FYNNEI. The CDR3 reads CASRRDSKETQYF. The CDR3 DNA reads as TGTGCCAGCAGGAGGGACAGCAAAGAGACCCAGTACTTC.